The entry that follows covers one T cell receptor (beta chain) sequence. This specimen belongs to a study of blood T cell repertoires in COVID-19. At the level of the study: Specimens from acute and convalescent COVID-19 originated in the United States, Italy and Spain. T cells, B-cell-depleted T cells, or PBMCs provided the cDNA or gDNA that served as material.

CDR3 length equals 14 residues. Trimming took 7 bases from V and 0 from J, leaving 14 bases between them. From germline, CDR1 is SGHRS and CDR2 YFSETQ. In the original workflow: It was from reference gene primer amplification that nucleated cell counts were estimated. Produced via immunoSEQ multiplex PCR; TCRdb's table is partial and in-frame only. V, J and clone size derive from that table, while D and trimming were established from the DNA sequence. Counted here are roughly 140,000 clones, 80% occurring once; the ten biggest clones make up 5%. The specimen was peripheral blood. The TCR comes from a woman in her 50s with acute or convalescent COVID-19. V usage is TRBV5-1 and J usage is TRBJ2-7, with a weak D call TRBD1 (6 bases). CDR3 DNA sequence: TGCGCCAGCTGCGAGCAGACAGGCTCCTACGAGCAGTACTTC. This sequence encodes CASCEQTGSYEQYF.